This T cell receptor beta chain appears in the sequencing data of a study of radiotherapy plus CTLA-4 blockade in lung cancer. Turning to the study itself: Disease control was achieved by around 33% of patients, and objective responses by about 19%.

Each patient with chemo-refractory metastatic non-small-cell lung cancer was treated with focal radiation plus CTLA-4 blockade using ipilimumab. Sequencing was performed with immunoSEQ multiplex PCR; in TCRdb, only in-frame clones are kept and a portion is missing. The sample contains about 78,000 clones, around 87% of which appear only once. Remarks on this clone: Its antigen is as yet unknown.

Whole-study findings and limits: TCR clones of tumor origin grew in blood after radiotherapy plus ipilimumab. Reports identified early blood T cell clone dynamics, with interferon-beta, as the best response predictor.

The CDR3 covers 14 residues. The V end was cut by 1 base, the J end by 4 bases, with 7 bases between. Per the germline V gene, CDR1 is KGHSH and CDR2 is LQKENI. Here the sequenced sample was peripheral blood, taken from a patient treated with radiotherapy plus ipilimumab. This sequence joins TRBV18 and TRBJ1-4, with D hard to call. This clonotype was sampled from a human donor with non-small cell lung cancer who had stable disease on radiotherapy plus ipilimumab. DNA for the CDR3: TGTGCCAGCTCACCACGGGGAGTTAATGAAAAACTGTTTTTT. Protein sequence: CASSPRGVNEKLFF.